The entry below gives a single T cell receptor (beta chain) sequence along with its context. Antigen unknown. TCRdb processed the multiplex PCR reads anew with MiXCR; each CDR3 protein has one entry. The table has about 100,000 distinct CDR3 sequences, around 20% seen once. This specimen comes from a study of breast tumors, draining lymph nodes, adjacent tissues. The lymph nodes were axillary draining lymph nodes from breast cancer patients. J was trimmed by 1 base and V by 5 bases; bases with no gene match: 11. This CDR3 is built from 17 residues. Germline V gives CDR1 KGHSH, CDR2 LQKENI. Study-level points and caveats: Luminal-like breast cancer showed significantly greater tumor-nontumor repertoire similarity than basal-like breast cancer did.

The sample consisted of axillary lymph node tissue. The TCR comes from a female donor with breast cancer. Some clones in this sample may be carry-over from other donors' samples. The J gene is TRBJ2-7, the V gene TRBV18; 10 nucleotides agree with TRBD1. CDR3 sequence reads: CASSRGDRGISSYEQYF. DNA for the CDR3: TGTGCCAGCTCAAGGGGGGACAGGGGAATCTCTTCCTACGAGCAGTACTTC.